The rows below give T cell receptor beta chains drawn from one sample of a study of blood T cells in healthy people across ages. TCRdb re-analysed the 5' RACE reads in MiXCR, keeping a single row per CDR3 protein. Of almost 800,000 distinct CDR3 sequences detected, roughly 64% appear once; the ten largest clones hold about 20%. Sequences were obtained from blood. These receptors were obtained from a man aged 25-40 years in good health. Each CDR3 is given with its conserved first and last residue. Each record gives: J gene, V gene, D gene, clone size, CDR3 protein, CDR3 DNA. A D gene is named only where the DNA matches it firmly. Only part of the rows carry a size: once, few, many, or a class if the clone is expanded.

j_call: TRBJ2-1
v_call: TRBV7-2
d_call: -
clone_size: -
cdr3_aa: CASRTERVWNNEQFF
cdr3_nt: TGTGCCAGCAGAACAGAGAGGGTTTGGAACAATGAGCAGTTCTTC

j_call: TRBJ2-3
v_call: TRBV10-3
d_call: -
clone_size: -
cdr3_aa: CAISGKGSTDTQYF
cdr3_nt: TGTGCCATCAGTGGTAAGGGTAGCACAGATACGCAGTATTTT

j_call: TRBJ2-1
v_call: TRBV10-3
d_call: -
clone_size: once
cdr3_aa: CAISEPGLGGGYNEQFF
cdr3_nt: TGTGCCATCAGTGAGCCAGGGCTGGGAGGGGGCTACAATGAGCAGTTCTTC

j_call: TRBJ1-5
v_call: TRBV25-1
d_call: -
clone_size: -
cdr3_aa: CASSEGRGREQPQHF
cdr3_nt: TGTGCCAGCAGTGAGGGAAGGGGACGAGAACAGCCCCAGCATTTT

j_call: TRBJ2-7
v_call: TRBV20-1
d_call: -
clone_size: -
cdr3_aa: CSARLNDPGIVYEQYF
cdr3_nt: TGCAGTGCTAGGCTTAATGACCCCGGGATAGTCTACGAGCAGTACTTC

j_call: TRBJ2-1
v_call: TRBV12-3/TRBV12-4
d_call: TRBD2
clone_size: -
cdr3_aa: CASRQQREYNEQFF
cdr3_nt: TGTGCCAGCAGACAGCAGCGGGAGTACAATGAGCAGTTCTTC

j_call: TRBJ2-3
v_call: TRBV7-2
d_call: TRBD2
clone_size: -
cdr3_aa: CASSLEGTSGRMQYF
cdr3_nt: TGTGCCAGCAGCTTGGAAGGAACTAGCGGGAGAATGCAGTATTTT

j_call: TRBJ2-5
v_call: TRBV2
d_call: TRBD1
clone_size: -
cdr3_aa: CASTPTDRGRETQYF
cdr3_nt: TGTGCCAGCACCCCGACGGACAGGGGGCGAGAGACCCAGTACTTC

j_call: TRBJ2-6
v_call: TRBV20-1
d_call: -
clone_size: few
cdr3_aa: CSAARASGANVLTF
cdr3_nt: TGCAGTGCAGCCAGGGCTTCTGGGGCCAACGTCCTGACTTTC

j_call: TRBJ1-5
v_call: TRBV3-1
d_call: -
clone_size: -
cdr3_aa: CASSQGIPNQPQHF
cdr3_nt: TGTGCCAGCAGCCAAGGTATCCCTAATCAGCCCCAGCATTTT

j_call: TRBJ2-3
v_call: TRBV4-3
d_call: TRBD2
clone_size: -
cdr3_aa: CASSQEGKGLATDTQYF
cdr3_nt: TGCGCCAGCAGCCAAGAAGGGAAGGGACTAGCGACAGATACGCAGTATTTT

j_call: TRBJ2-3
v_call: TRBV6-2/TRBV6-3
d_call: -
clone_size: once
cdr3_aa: CASSYVVLDTQYF
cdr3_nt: TGTGCCAGCAGTTACGTCGTACTAGATACGCAGTATTTT